Listed here is a single TCR beta chain. Its antigen is not known. The data were taken from a study of Tregs in tolerant kidney transplant recipients. Study conclusions and caveats: Changing PCR primers prevented nucleotide comparison between some patients' samples.

Recipients received nonmyeloablative bone marrow transplants from related graft donors, with transient mixed chimerism. The CDR3 covers 15 residues. V was trimmed by 1 base and J by 1 base, leaving 6 bases between them. Germline V gene lookup returns CDR1 SGDLS and CDR2 YYNGEE. TCRdb keeps only in-frame clones here, not all; method: immunoSEQ multiplex PCR. Here the sample spans around 50,000 clones, roughly nine tenths being singletons. The sequenced sample was CD8+ T cells from blood (PBMCs), obtained 24 months after the transplant. The chain has TRBV9 and TRBJ2-6; TRBD1 might be the D (6 bases). This TCR was sampled from a human patient who received a combined kidney and bone marrow transplant. Part of the T cell pool may stem from the graft donor. The CDR3 here is CASSVTGSGANVLTF. CDR3 nucleotides: TGTGCCAGCAGCGTAACAGGGTCTGGGGCCAACGTCCTGACTTTC.